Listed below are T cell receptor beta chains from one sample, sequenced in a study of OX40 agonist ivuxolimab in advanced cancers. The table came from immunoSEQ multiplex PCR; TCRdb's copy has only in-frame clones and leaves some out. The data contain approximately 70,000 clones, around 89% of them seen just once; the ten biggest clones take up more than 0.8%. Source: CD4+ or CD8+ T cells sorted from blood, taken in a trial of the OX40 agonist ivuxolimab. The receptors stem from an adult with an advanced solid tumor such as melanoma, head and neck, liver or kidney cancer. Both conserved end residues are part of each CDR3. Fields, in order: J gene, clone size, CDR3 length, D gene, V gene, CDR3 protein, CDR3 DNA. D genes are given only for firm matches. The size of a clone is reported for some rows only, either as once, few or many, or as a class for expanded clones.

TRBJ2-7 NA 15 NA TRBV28 CATSLVWDTNYEQYF TGTGCTACCAGCCTGGTTTGGGACACCAATTACGAGCAGTACTTC
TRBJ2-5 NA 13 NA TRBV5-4 CASSSVDQETQYF TGTGCCAGCAGCTCAGTGGACCAAGAGACCCAGTACTTC
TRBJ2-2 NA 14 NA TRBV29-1 CSVRRQTNTGELFF TGCAGCGTCCGAAGGCAGACGAACACCGGGGAGCTGTTTTTT
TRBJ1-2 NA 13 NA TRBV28 CATIPGKGRGYTF TGTGCCACAATTCCAGGGAAAGGGAGGGGCTACACCTTC
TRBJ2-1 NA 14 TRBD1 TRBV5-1 CASSGDSSYNEQFF TGCGCCAGCAGCGGGGACAGCTCCTACAATGAGCAGTTCTTC
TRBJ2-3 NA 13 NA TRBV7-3 CASSFANTDTQYF TGTGCCAGCAGCTTCGCCAACACAGATACGCAGTATTTT
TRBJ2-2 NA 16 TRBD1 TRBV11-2 CASSLQGQATRGELFF TGTGCCAGCAGCCTCCAAGGACAGGCTACCAGGGGGGAGCTGTTTTTT
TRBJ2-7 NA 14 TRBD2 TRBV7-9 CASSLDLAGYEQYF TGTGCCAGCAGCTTAGATCTAGCGGGGTACGAGCAGTACTTC
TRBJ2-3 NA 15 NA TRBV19 CASSIGLRGPDTQYF TGTGCCAGTAGTATAGGGCTGAGGGGCCCGGATACGCAGTATTTT
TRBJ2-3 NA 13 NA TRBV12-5 CASGSPSIVTQYF TGTGCTAGTGGTTCCCCCTCCATCGTCACGCAGTATTTT
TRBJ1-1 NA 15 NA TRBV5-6 CASSSYGGWNTEAFF TGTGCCAGCAGCTCCTATGGGGGGTGGAACACTGAAGCTTTCTTT
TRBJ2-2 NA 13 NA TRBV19 CASSIGGTGELFF TGTGCCAGTAGTATAGGAGGCACCGGGGAGCTGTTTTTT
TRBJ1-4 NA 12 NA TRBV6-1 CASSDGGEKLFF TGTGCCAGCAGTGACGGCGGGGAAAAACTGTTTTTT
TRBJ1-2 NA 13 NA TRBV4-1 CASSQGPNYGYTF TGCGCCAGCAGCCAAGGTCCGAACTATGGCTACACCTTC
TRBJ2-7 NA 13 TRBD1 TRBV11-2 CASSSDRGYEQYF TGTGCCAGCAGCTCGGACAGGGGTTACGAGCAGTACTTC
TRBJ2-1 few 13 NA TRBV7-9 CASSLGTASEQFF TGTGCCAGCAGCTTAGGGACGGCCAGTGAGCAGTTCTTC
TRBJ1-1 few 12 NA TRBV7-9 CASSRTSPEAFF TGTGCCAGCAGCAGGACATCCCCTGAGGCTTTCTTT
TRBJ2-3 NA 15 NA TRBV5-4 CASSAGPSSTDTQYF TGTGCCAGCAGCGCGGGACCCTCTAGCACAGATACGCAGTATTTT
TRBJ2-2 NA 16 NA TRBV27 CASRTRGGAPTGELFF TGTGCCAGCAGGACACGAGGAGGGGCTCCGACCGGGGAGCTGTTTTTT
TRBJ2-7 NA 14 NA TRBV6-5 CASSYSVGPYEQYF TGTGCCAGCAGTTACTCGGTGGGGCCCTACGAGCAGTACTTC
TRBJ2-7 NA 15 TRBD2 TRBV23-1 CASSQPSGLSYEQYF TGCGCCAGCAGTCAGCCTAGCGGACTCTCCTACGAGCAGTACTTC
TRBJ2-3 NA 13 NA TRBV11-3 CASSLGGTDTQYF TGTGCCAGCAGCTTAGGAGGGACAGATACGCAGTATTTT
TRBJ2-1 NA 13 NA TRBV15 CATSTGAHNEQFF TGTGCCACCAGCACCGGAGCCCACAATGAGCAGTTCTTC
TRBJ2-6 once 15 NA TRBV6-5 CASSYDTSGANVLTF TGTGCCAGCAGCTATGATACCTCTGGGGCCAACGTCCTGACTTTC
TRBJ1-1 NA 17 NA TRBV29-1 CSVESSPRRGSNTEAFF TGCAGCGTAGAGTCTTCCCCCAGGAGGGGGTCCAACACTGAAGCTTTCTTT
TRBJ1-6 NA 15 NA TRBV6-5 CASSYSPRDSSPLHF TGTGCCAGCAGTTACTCTCCACGGGACTCTTCACCCCTCCACTTT
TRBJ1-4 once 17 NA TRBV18 CASSPLPWGATNEKLFF TGTGCCAGCTCACCACTACCTTGGGGAGCAACTAATGAAAAACTGTTTTTT
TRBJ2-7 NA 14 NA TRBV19 CASSVSRPTYEQYF TGTGCCAGTAGTGTCTCCCGCCCGACTTACGAGCAGTACTTC
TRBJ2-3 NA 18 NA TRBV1 CTSSLGTSGGRGIDTQYF TGCACCAGCAGCCTAGGGACTAGCGGGGGGCGGGGTATAGATACGCAGTATTTT
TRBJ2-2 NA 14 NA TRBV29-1 CSGTGGANTGELFF TGCAGCGGAACAGGAGGGGCGAACACCGGGGAGCTGTTTTTT
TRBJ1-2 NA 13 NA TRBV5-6 CASSSEGIYGYTF TGTGCCAGCAGCTCTGAGGGGATCTATGGCTACACCTTC
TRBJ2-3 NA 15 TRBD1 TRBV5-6 CASSSGQGSTDTQYF TGTGCCAGCAGCTCCGGACAGGGCAGCACAGATACGCAGTATTTT
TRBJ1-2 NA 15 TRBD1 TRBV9 CASSVTGTGVLGYTF TGTGCCAGCAGCGTAACTGGGACAGGGGTACTCGGCTACACCTTC
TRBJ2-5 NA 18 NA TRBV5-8 CASSLARVLSGWVETQYF TGTGCCAGCAGCTTGGCCAGGGTGCTATCAGGGTGGGTTGAGACCCAGTACTTC
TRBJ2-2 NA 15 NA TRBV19 CASTTSSANTGELFF TGTGCCAGTACCACCTCGTCCGCGAACACCGGGGAGCTGTTTTTT
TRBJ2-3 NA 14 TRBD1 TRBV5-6 CASSSGTVTDTQYF TGTGCCAGCAGCTCCGGGACAGTCACAGATACGCAGTATTTT
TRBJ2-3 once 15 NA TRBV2 CASTPRGTGADTQYF TGTGCCAGCACCCCTCGTGGGACTGGGGCAGATACGCAGTATTTT
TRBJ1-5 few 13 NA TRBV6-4 CASSPSGNQPQHF TGTGCCAGCAGCCCATCGGGGAATCAGCCCCAGCATTTT
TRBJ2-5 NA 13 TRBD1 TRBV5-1 CASSAGQGETQYF TGCGCCAGCAGCGCGGGACAGGGAGAGACCCAGTACTTC
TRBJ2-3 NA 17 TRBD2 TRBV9 CASTVGLAGGGLDTQYF TGTGCCAGCACCGTGGGACTAGCGGGAGGAGGCCTCGATACGCAGTATTTT
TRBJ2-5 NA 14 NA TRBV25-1 CASSDPGRGETQYF TGTGCCAGCAGTGACCCAGGGCGAGGGGAGACCCAGTACTTC
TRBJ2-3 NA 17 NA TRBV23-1 CASSQLGLGGDTDTQYF TGCGCCAGCAGTCAATTAGGGCTCGGTGGAGACACAGATACGCAGTATTTT
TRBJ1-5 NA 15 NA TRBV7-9 CASSLMADSNQPQHF TGTGCCAGCAGCTTAATGGCGGATAGCAATCAGCCCCAGCATTTT
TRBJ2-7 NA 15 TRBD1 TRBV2 CASSEVGQGLGEQYF TGTGCCAGCAGTGAAGTGGGACAGGGCTTGGGCGAGCAGTACTTC
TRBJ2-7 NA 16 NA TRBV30 CAWSVKSTSWGYEQYF TGTGCCTGGAGTGTAAAGTCCACTAGCTGGGGGTACGAGCAGTACTTC
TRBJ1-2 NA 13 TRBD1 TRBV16 CASSPQGAIGYTF TGTGCCAGCAGCCCACAGGGGGCGATCGGCTACACCTTC